Listed below are T cell receptor beta chains from one sample, sequenced in a study of tumor and adjacent non-tumor tissue in lung cancer. One entry per CDR3 protein, called by TCRdb with MiXCR from the multiplex PCR reads. This table has under 95,000 distinct CDR3 sequences, roughly 80% appearing once. Sequences were obtained from distant non-tumor lung tissue. The receptors were gathered from a man in his 60s with non-small cell lung cancer. Each CDR3 is given with its conserved first and last residue. D genes are given only for firm matches. Where a row states a size, it is once, few, many or the class of an expanded clone; other rows omit it.

TRBV5-4,TRBD2,-,TRBJ2-3,CTSSLWASGSSDTQYF,TGTACCAGCAGCTTGTGGGCTAGCGGGAGCAGTGATACGCAGTATTTT
TRBV11-2,TRBD2,-,TRBJ2-5,CASSLDRELVGGETQYF,TGTGCCAGCAGCTTAGATCGCGAACTAGTGGGAGGGGAGACCCAGTACTTC
TRBV11-3,-,-,TRBJ2-2,CASSSRVARGYGAGELFF,TGTGCCAGCAGCTCCCGGGTAGCGAGAGGATACGGAGCCGGGGAGCTGTTTTTT
TRBV28,-,-,TRBJ1-5,CANSLFYTGKWGQPQNF,TGTGCCAACAGTTTATTTTACACGGGGAAATGGGGTCAGCCCCAGAATTTT
TRBV20-1,TRBD1,-,TRBJ1-6,CSARDEDRLHNSPLLF,TGCAGTGCTAGAGACGAGGACAGGCTTCATAATTCACCCCTCCTCTTT
TRBV7-2,-,-,TRBJ2-1,CASSTAGANSRNKQFF,TGCGCCAGCAGTACGGCAGGGGCCAACTCCCGCAATAAGCAGTTCTTC
TRBV5-6,TRBD1,-,TRBJ2-7,CTSSFVPGGGNEQYF,TGTACCAGCAGCTTTGTACCAGGGGGCGGGAACGAGCAGTACTTC
TRBV6-6,-,-,TRBJ2-7,CPSSLRDTTYEQYF,TGTCCTAGCAGCCTCCGGGACACGACCTACGAGCAGTACTTC
TRBV20-1,-,-,TRBJ1-6,CSARAMGVNVTPLHF,TGCAGTGCTAGAGCCATGGGGGTAAATGTGACACCCCTCCACTTT
TRBV18,TRBD1,-,TRBJ1-3,CASSLGTEGNTIYF,TGTGCCAGCTCACTAGGGACAGAAGGAAACACCATATATTTT
TRBV10-1,TRBD1,-,TRBJ1-1,CASSESTGRNTVAIF,TGCGCCAGCAGTGAGTCGACAGGGAGGAACACTGTAGCTATCTTT
TRBV11-2,-,-,TRBJ2-5,CASSSGQLQETQYF,TGTGCAAGCAGCTCTGGACAGCTCCAAGAGACGCAGTACTTC
TRBV7-3,TRBD2,few,TRBJ2-7,CASSPDSGGPFHEQYF,TGTGCCAGCAGCCCCGATAGCGGGGGTCCCTTCCACGAGCAGTACTTC
TRBV11-2,-,-,TRBJ1-1,CPSSIVGRVTEVFF,TGTCCCAGCAGCATAGTCGGGAGGGTCACTGAAGTTTTCTTT
TRBV12-3/TRBV12-4,-,-,TRBJ1-5,CASSLSVNQHQHF,TGTGCCAGCAGTTTGTCTGTAAATCAGCACCAGCATTTT
TRBV6-5,-,-,TRBJ2-7,CASGNWGITCYEQYF,TGTGCCAGCGGCAATTGGGGAATCACTTGCTACGAGCAGTACTTC
TRBV20-1,TRBD2,-,TRBJ2-3,CSARDLRTSGVPHTDTQYF,TGCAGTGCTAGAGATCTCAGGACTAGCGGGGTACCCCACACAGATACGCAGTATTTT
TRBV5-1,TRBD1,-,TRBJ2-7,CAGRPLGDRAYSYEQYF,TGCGCCGGCAGGCCTTTGGGGGACAGGGCCTATTCCTACGAGCAGTACTTC
TRBV11-3,-,-,TRBJ1-4,CASMGQDRGTLFF,TGTGCCAGCATGGGGCAGGATCGGGGAACACTGTTTTTT
TRBV4-1,-,-,TRBJ2-1,CASSQDRKGYQFF,TGCGCCAGCAGCCAAGATCGGAAGGGTTATCAGTTCTTC
TRBV12-3/TRBV12-4,TRBD1,-,TRBJ2-7,CASSPTGGSYDQYF,TGTGCCAGCAGCCCCACAGGGGGCTCCTATGACCAGTACTTC
TRBV5-6,-,-,TRBJ1-5,CVRCTYQGPRQPQHF,TGTGTCCGCTGCACCTACCAGGGACCCAGGCAGCCCCAGCATTTT
TRBV24-1,-,-,TRBJ2-3,CATSDFGRGADTQYF,TGTGCCACCAGTGATTTCGGACGGGGCGCAGATACGCAGTATTTT
TRBV5-4,-,-,TRBJ1-6,CGSSLFSRYSSPLHF,TGTGGCAGCAGCTTGTTTTCGAGATATAGTTCACCCCTCCACTTT
TRBV6-1,-,-,TRBJ1-1,CASTEDRGDTEAIF,TGTGCCAGCACTGAAGACAGAGGCGACACTGAAGCTATCTTT
TRBV7-8,-,-,TRBJ1-5,CASSLLQVEGPQHF,TGTGCCAGCAGCCTACTACAGGTGGAAGGGCCCCAGCATTTT
TRBV11-3,-,-,TRBJ2-5,CAGSLVQGQETQYF,TGTGCCGGCAGTTTAGTACAGGGCCAAGAGACCCAGTACTTC
TRBV24-1,-,-,TRBJ2-1,CATSPNGREYNEQFF,TGTGCCACCAGTCCGAATGGACGGGAATACAATGAGCAGTTCTTC
TRBV11-2,TRBD1,once,TRBJ2-5,CTTSSTGEETQYF,TGTACCACCAGTTCCACAGGGGAAGAGACCCAGTACTTC
TRBV11-3,-,-,TRBJ1-1,CASSLEFAEHGQYSAFF,TGTGCCAGCAGCTTAGAGTTTGCGGAACACGGGCAATACTCAGCTTTCTTT
TRBV6-5,-,-,TRBJ2-6,CTSSLRWTGANVLTF,TGTACCAGTTCTTTGAGGTGGACTGGGGCCAACGTCCTGACTTTC
TRBV6-2/TRBV6-3,TRBD2,once,TRBJ2-7,CAGRYVGLAGGKNEQYF,TGTGCCGGCAGATACGTGGGACTAGCGGGAGGGAAGAACGAGCAGTACTTC
TRBV11-2,TRBD1,-,TRBJ2-5,CVSSSGQVLEIQYF,TGTGTCAGCAGTTCCGGACAGGTTCTGGAGATCCAGTACTTC
TRBV5-1,-,-,TRBJ2-5,CASSSSGQLQETQYF,TGCGCCAGCAGCTCCTCGGGACAATTACAAGAGACCCAGTACTTC
TRBV12-3/TRBV12-4,-,-,TRBJ1-1,CASSIGSNTEAFF,TGTGCCAGCAGTATTGGGTCGAACACTGAAGCCTTCTTT
TRBV20-1,TRBD2,-,TRBJ2-1,CSARNERGVYSGQFF,TGCAGTGCTAGAAATGAGCGGGGGGTCTACAGTGGGCAGTTCTTC
TRBV11-3,-,once,TRBJ2-3,CDSSHGGSTDTQYF,TGTGACAGCAGCCACGGAGGGAGCACAGATACACAGTATTTT
TRBV4-3,-,few,TRBJ2-6,CASSQEAVSVANVLTF,TGCGCTAGCAGCCAAGAGGCAGTGTCTGTGGCCAACGTCCTGACTTTC
TRBV6-5,-,-,TRBJ2-7,CTSSYSDIGQSYEQYF,TGTACCAGCAGTTACTCGGATATTGGCCAGAGCTACGAGCAGTACTTC
TRBV4-1,TRBD1,-,TRBJ1-1,CANRHPRGEGEKNTEALF,TGCGCCAACAGGCACCCCAGGGGGGAGGGAGAAAAGAACACTGAAGCTTTGTTT
TRBV12-3/TRBV12-4,-,once,TRBJ2-5,CASSLWAVARQETQYF,TGTGCCAGCAGTCTTTGGGCAGTGGCCCGCCAAGAGACCCAGTACTTC
TRBV29-1,-,-,TRBJ1-1,CSAQRGETQAFF,TGCAGCGCCCAAAGGGGGGAAACTCAAGCTTTCTTT
TRBV11-3,TRBD2,-,TRBJ2-2,CASNSRGAGRYRAEELFF,TGTGCCAGCAACTCCCGGGGAGCGGGACGATACAGAGCCGAGGAGTTGTTTTTT
TRBV20-1,-,-,TRBJ1-5,CSAMRGWANQPQHF,TGTAGTGCCATGAGGGGCTGGGCGAATCAGCCCCAGCATTTT
TRBV4-2,-,-,TRBJ2-5,CASSRFASGQETQYF,TGTGCCAGCAGCCGATTTGCGAGTGGACAAGAGACCCAGTACTTC
TRBV11-3,TRBD2,-,TRBJ2-2,CPSSSDFRGRLFF,TGTCCCAGCAGCTCCGACTTTCGCGGGAGGCTGTTTTTT
TRBV7-3,-,-,TRBJ2-1,CASSPSGGYEQFF,TGTGCCAGCAGCCCCAGTGGGGGGTATGAGCAGTTCTTC
TRBV20-1,-,many,TRBJ1-2,CSARDAFYPNYGYTF,TGCAGTGCTAGAGATGCCTTCTATCCTAACTATGGCTACACCTTC
TRBV6-5,-,-,TRBJ1-5,CASSYGGHGNQPQHF,TGTGCCAGCAGTTACGGTGGACATGGTAATCAGCCCCAGCATTTT
TRBV20-1,-,-,TRBJ2-3,CSAEPRDSSTNTQCF,TGCAGTGCTGAGCCGCGGGACTCAAGCACAAATACGCAGTGTTTT
TRBV6-5,-,few,TRBJ1-2,CASSKGSDYGCTF,TGTGCCAGCAGTAAGGGGTCGGACTATGGCTGCACCTTC
TRBV11-2,-,-,TRBJ2-5,CASSSTREEAQYF,TGTGCCAGTAGTTCTACAAGGGAAGAGGCCCAGTACTTC
TRBV6-6,TRBD1,-,TRBJ1-6,CSSSYRTGSNPPLHF,TGTTCCAGCAGTTACCGGACAGGGTCCAATCCACCCCTCCACTTT
TRBV6-5,TRBD1,-,TRBJ1-4,CVSTYTTGTNEKLFF,TGTGTCAGCACTTACACGACAGGGACTAACGAAAAACTGTTTTTT